This T cell receptor beta chain appears in the sequencing data of a study of human versus mouse CDR3 diversity and MHC coevolution. The assay was immunoSEQ multiplex PCR, and TCRdb's table has in-frame clones only and misses some. The repertoire consists of 55,000 to 65,000 clones, with around 94% occurring once and the leading ten covering approximately 17%. V lost 5 bases and J lost 7; bases outside the gene matches: 9. Per the germline V gene, CDR1 is SGHVS and CDR2 is FNYEAQ. The length of the CDR3 is 17 residues. J is TRBJ2-1 and V is TRBV7-6; TRBD2 agrees at 15 bases. The receptor comes from a person in their 60s in good health. Source material: naive CD4+ T cells from blood. Subset noted: CD45RO-negative CD62L-positive naive CD4 T cells. CDR3 residues: CASSRGLAGGPGNEQFF. In DNA form, the CDR3 reads TGTGCCAGCAGCCGTGGACTAGCGGGAGGGCCGGGGAATGAGCAGTTCTTC.